Given below is one T cell receptor (beta chain) in context. Its target is not known. Data came from immunoSEQ multiplex PCR; TCRdb stores just in-frame clones and leaves some out. The data hold around 110,000 clones, with around nine tenths observed a single time. Trimming left V 3 bases short and J 3 bases short, with 12 bases between. Germline CDR1 and CDR2: MDHEN and SYDVKM. This CDR3 region has 15 residues. This specimen belongs to a study of T cell responses to AZD1222 COVID-19 vaccine. Study observations and caveats: Baseline seropositivity characterized only 5 or 6 AZD1222 recipients.

The receptor comes from an adult who received the AZD1222 COVID-19 vaccine. Sequenced material: peripheral blood, taken 28 days after the second AZD1222 dose. This chain joins TRBV28 and TRBJ2-1; no clear D gene. DNA for the CDR3: TGTGCCAGCAGTTTTTTAGCTGGAAACTACAATGAGCAGTTCTTC. It encodes CASSFLAGNYNEQFF. The entire variable domain, with the rest obtained from reference TRBV28 and TRBJ2-1, is as follows: DVKVTQSSRYLVKRTGEKVFLECVQDMDHENMFWYRQDPGLGLRLIYFSYDVKMKEKGDIPEGYSVSREKKERFSLILESASTNQTSMYLCASSFLAGNYNEQFFGPGTRLTVL.